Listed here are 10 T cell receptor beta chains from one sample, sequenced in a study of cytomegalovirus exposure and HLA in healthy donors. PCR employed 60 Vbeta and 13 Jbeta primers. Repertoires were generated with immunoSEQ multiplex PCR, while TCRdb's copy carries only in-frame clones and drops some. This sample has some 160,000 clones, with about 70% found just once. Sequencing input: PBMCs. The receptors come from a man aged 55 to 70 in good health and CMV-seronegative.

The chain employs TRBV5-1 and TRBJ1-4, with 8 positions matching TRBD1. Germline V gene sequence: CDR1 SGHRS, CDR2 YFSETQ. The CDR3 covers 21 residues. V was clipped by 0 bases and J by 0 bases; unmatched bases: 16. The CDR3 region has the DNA TGCGCCAGCAGCTTGGAGCCAGGGGGCCTCTCCCCAACCGCAACTAATGAAAAACTGTTTTTT. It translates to CASSLEPGGLSPTATNEKLFF.

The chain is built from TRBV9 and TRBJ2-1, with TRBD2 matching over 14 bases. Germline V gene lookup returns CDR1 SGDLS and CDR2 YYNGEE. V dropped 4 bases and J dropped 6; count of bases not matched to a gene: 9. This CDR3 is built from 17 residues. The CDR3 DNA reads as TGTGCCAGCAGCCCAACCCGACTAGCGGGAGGGCCCAATGAGCAGTTCTTC. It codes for CASSPTRLAGGPNEQFF.

The CDR3 here is CSVERRTGEQYF. The DNA for the CDR3 is TGCAGCGTTGAAAGGAGAACTGGCGAGCAGTACTTC. The chain joins TRBV29-1 to TRBJ2-5, with D hard to call. The J call is doubtful: the DNA matches TRBJ2-7 better. This CDR3 has 12 amino acids. From germline, CDR1 is SQVTM and CDR2 ANQGSEA.

The CDR3 is CASSLPFRRLQNTGELFF. The CDR3, as DNA: TGTGCCAGCAGCTTACCCTTTCGCAGGTTGCAGAACACCGGGGAGCTGTTTTTT. The V and J genes are TRBV11-2 and TRBJ2-2, with D unclear. The V end lost 2 bases, the J end lost 1 base, and 17 bases lay between the germline ends. The CDR3 has 18 residues. Germline V gene data show CDR1 as SGHAT and CDR2 as FQNNGV.

CDR3 protein: CASSPVLSNQPQHF. CDR3 in DNA: TGTGCCAGCAGCCCGGTCCTCAGCAATCAGCCCCAGCATTTT. The chain recombines TRBV28 with TRBJ1-5; no firm D call. The germline V gene encodes CDR1 MDHEN and CDR2 SYDVKM. This CDR3 has 14 residues. Trimming took off 6 bases at V and 1 base at J, with 10 bases between the two ends.

The CDR3 sequence is CASSPPRGTGETGELFF. The CDR3 nucleotides are TGTGCCAGCAGCCCCCCCCGCGGGACAGGGGAAACCGGGGAGCTGTTTTTT. The chain uses TRBV7-3 and TRBJ2-2; 10 bases agree with TRBD1. Germline CDR1 SGHTA, CDR2 FQGTGA. V lost 5 bases, J lost 5 bases, and 11 bases stayed unmatched. The CDR3 contains 17 residues.

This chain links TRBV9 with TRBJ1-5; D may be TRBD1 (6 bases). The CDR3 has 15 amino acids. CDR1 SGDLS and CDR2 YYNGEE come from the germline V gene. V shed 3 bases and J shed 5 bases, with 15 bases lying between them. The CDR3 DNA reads TGTGCCAGCAGCGAGACCAGCAGGGGCGATCAGCCCCAGCATTTT. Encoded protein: CASSETSRGDQPQHF.

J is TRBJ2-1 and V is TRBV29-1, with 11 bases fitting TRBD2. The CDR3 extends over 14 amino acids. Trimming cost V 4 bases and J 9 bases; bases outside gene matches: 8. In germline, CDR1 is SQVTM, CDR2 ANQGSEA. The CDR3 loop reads CSVVTSGSEGEQFF. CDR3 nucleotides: TGCAGCGTTGTTACTAGCGGGAGCGAGGGTGAGCAGTTCTTC.

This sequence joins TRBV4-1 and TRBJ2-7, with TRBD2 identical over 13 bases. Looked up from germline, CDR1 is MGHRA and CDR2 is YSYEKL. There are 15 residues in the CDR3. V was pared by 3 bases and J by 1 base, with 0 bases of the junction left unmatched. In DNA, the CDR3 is TGCGCCAGCAGCCAGGGACTAGCGGGATCCTACGAGCAGTACTTC. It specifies CASSQGLAGSYEQYF.

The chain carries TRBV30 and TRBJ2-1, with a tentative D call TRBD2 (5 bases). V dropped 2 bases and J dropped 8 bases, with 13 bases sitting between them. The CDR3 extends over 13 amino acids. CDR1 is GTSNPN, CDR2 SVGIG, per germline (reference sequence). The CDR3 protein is CAWSLLGLDEQFF. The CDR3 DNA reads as TGTGCCTGGAGTCTACTAGGCCTCGATGAGCAGTTCTTC.